This T cell receptor beta chain originates from a study of blood T cells in healthy people across ages. Study-level results: Donor CMV infection status was unknown, possibly confounding age-related changes in expanded clonotypes.

For this clonotype: Its antigen is currently unknown.

Alongside a J-beta primer mix, a sample-barcoded 5' primer served in a second PCR lasting about 7 to 12 cycles. TCRdb ran MiXCR on the 5' RACE reads and lists one entry per CDR3 protein. Here the sample spans roughly 1,800,000 distinct CDR3 sequences, around 50% being singletons. Germline loops: CDR1 MDHEN, CDR2 SYDVKM. V was trimmed by 7 bases and J by 0 bases, leaving 10 bases between them. The CDR3 is made up of 13 amino acids. This rearrangement joins TRBV28 to TRBJ2-7; D gene uncertain. Sequenced input: blood. The clonotype comes from a woman aged 40 to 50 in good health. The CDR3 DNA is TGTGCCAGCACCCCGAAGCCCTCCTACGAGCAGTACTTC. Its translation is CASTPKPSYEQYF.